The rows below give T cell receptor beta chains drawn from one sample of a study of response to subunit inactivated influenza vaccine. TCRdb reprocessed the RT-PCR reads via MiXCR and lists one record per CDR3 protein. The table includes around 760,000 distinct CDR3 sequences, approximately 15% detected once. The material sequenced was PBMCs from blood, taken about 14 days before vaccination. The receptors originated from a man aged 50 to 59 who received an inactivated influenza vaccine. CDR3s include the opening cysteine and the closing phenylalanine or tryptophan. D genes are given only for firm matches. Some rows have no size entry. The others give once, few or many, or a class for an expanded clone.

V gene	D gene	clone size	J gene	CDR3 protein	CDR3 DNA
TRBV20-1	.	few	TRBJ2-5	CSARDLRRQETQYF	TGCAGTGCTAGAGATCTGAGGCGGCAAGAGACCCAGTACTTC
TRBV20-1	TRBD2	few	TRBJ2-7	CSANSGSAYEQYF	TGCAGTGCTAACAGCGGGAGCGCGTACGAGCAGTACTTC
TRBV10-3	TRBD2	many	TRBJ2-3	CAISGGLAGTDTQYF	TGTGCCATCAGTGGGGGACTAGCGGGCACAGATACGCAGTATTTT
TRBV7-8	TRBD2	.	TRBJ2-1	CASSRLSGGAGNEQFF	TGTGCCAGCAGCAGATTGAGCGGGGGGGCCGGGAATGAGCAGTTCTTC
TRBV28	TRBD2	.	TRBJ2-7	CASSFTLGTSGDPYEQYF	TGTGCCAGCAGTTTCACGTTGGGGACTAGCGGAGACCCCTACGAGCAGTACTTC
TRBV4-3	.	few	TRBJ2-7	CASSQVSRGEQYF	TGCGCCAGCAGCCAAGTTTCCAGGGGCGAGCAGTACTTC
TRBV7-2	.	few	TRBJ2-5	CASSFGDKLRETQYF	TGTGCCAGCAGCTTCGGTGACAAATTGAGGGAGACCCAGTACTTC
TRBV4-1	.	.	TRBJ1-4	CASSRWQASSTNEKLFF	TGCGCCAGCAGCCGGTGGCAGGCCTCTTCAACTAATGAAAAACTGTTTTTT
TRBV6-2/TRBV6-3	.	many	TRBJ2-7	CASSPTSIEQYF	TGTGCCAGCAGCCCAACCTCTATCGAGCAGTACTTC
TRBV7-9	TRBD2	.	TRBJ2-7	CASSLSGDLSYEQYF	TGTGCCAGCAGCTTAAGCGGGGACCTCTCCTACGAGCAGTACTTC
TRBV7-3	TRBD2	.	TRBJ2-3	CASSLMGGSSTDTQYF	TGTGCCAGCAGCTTAATGGGGGGGTCTAGCACAGATACGCAGTATTTT
TRBV27	.	many	TRBJ2-5	CASSHGTHGETQYF	TGTGCCAGCAGTCATGGGACGCACGGGGAGACCCAGTACTTC
TRBV9	.	many	TRBJ1-5	CASSVGPTVGNQPQHF	TGTGCCAGCAGCGTAGGCCCGACAGTCGGGAATCAGCCCCAGCATTTT
TRBV7-2	.	.	TRBJ2-2	CASCPGSHTGELFF	TGTGCCAGCTGCCCAGGGTCCCACACCGGGGAGCTGTTTTTT
TRBV18	.	.	TRBJ2-3	CASSPPFRVSTDTQYF	TGTGCCAGCTCACCACCATTCCGGGTTAGCACAGATACGCAGTATTTT
TRBV24-1	TRBD1	many	TRBJ1-1	CATRDRGNTEAFF	TGTGCCACCAGAGACAGGGGGAACACTGAAGCTTTCTTT
TRBV7-2	.	.	TRBJ2-5	CASSLGGVAQETQYF	TGTGCCAGCAGCTTAGGAGGAGTGGCCCAAGAGACCCAGTACTTC
TRBV12-3/TRBV12-4	.	few	TRBJ1-1	CASSGRVTEAFF	TGTGCCAGCAGTGGCAGAGTCACTGAAGCTTTCTTT
TRBV15	TRBD1	many	TRBJ2-7	CATSRDRGIVYEQYF	TGTGCCACCAGCAGGGACAGGGGGATCGTTTACGAGCAGTACTTC
TRBV6-1	.	few	TRBJ2-1	CASRPAPGSPYNEQFF	TGTGCCAGCAGACCCGCCCCGGGTTCGCCCTACAATGAGCAGTTCTTC
TRBV2	TRBD1	many	TRBJ2-2	CASRKTGGPNTGELFF	TGTGCCAGCAGGAAGACAGGGGGCCCGAACACCGGGGAGCTGTTTTTT
TRBV27	TRBD2	.	TRBJ2-3	CASSSGTSGGSDTQYF	TGTGCCAGCAGTTCTGGGACTAGCGGGGGGTCAGATACGCAGTATTTT
TRBV4-3	.	few	TRBJ2-3	CASSRTRRSSTDTQYF	TGCGCCAGCAGCCGGACCCGACGATCTAGCACAGATACGCAGTATTTT
TRBV19	TRBD1	.	TRBJ2-3	CASSTDRNTDTQYF	TGTGCCAGTAGTACGGACAGGAACACAGATACGCAGTATTTT
TRBV20-1	.	many	TRBJ1-5	CSAPPGGAQPQHF	TGCAGTGCCCCACCCGGAGGGGCTCAGCCCCAGCATTTT
TRBV4-3	TRBD2	few	TRBJ2-2	CASSRLGTSGSSTGELFF	TGCGCCAGCAGCCGCTTGGGGACTAGCGGGAGCAGCACCGGGGAGCTGTTTTTT
TRBV20-1	TRBD2	few	TRBJ2-7	CSARVAGGTYEQYF	TGCAGTGCTAGAGTAGCGGGAGGGACCTACGAGCAGTACTTC
TRBV5-4	.	.	TRBJ1-1	CASSLAEHTEAFF	TGTGCCAGCAGCTTGGCGGAACACACTGAAGCTTTCTTT
TRBV7-2	TRBD2	few	TRBJ2-2	CASSLAGLAPNTGELFF	TGTGCCAGCAGCTTAGCGGGACTAGCGCCGAACACCGGGGAGCTGTTTTTT